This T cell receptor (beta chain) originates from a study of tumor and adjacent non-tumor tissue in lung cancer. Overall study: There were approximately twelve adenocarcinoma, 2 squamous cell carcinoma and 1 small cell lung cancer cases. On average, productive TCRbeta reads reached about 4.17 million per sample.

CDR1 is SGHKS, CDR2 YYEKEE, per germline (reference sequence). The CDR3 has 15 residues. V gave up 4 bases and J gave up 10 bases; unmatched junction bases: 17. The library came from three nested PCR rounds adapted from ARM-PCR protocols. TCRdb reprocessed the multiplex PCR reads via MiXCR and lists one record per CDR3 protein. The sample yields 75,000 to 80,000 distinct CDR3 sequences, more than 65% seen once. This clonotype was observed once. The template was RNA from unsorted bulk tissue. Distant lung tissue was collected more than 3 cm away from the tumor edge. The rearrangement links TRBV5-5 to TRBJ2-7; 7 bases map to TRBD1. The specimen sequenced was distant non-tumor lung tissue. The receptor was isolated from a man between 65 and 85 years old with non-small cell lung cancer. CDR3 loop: CASSTDRDTVPDQYF. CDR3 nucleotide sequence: TGTGCCAGCAGCACAGACAGGGACACCGTCCCCGACCAGTACTTC.